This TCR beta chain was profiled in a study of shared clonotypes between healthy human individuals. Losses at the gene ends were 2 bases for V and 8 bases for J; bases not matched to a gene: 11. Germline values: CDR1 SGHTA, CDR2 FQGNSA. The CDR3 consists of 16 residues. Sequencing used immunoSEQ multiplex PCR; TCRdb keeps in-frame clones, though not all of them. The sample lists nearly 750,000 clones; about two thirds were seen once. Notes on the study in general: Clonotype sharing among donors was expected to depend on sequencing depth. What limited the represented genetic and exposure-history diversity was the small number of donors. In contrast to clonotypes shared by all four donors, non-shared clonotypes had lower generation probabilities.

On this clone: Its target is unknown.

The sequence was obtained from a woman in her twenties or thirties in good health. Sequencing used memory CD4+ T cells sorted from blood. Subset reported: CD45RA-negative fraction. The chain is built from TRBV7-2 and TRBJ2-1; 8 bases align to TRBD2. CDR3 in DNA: TGTGCCAGCAGCTTATCCTCGGGGGGGTTGGGAGATGAGCAGTTCTTC. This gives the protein CASSLSSGGLGDEQFF. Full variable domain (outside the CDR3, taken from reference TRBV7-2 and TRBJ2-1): GAGVSQSPSNKVTEKGKDVELRCDPISGHTALYWYRQSLGQGLEFLIYFQGNSAPDKSGLPSDRFSAERTGGSVSTLTIQRTQQEDSAVYLCASSLSSGGLGDEQFFGPGTRLTVL.